The rows below give T cell receptor beta chains drawn from one sample of a study of blood T cell repertoires in COVID-19. The repertoire was sequenced with immunoSEQ multiplex PCR; TCRdb's copy has only in-frame clones and lacks some. The sample yields around 250,000 clones, 85% seen once. Source material: PBMCs or T cells enriched from blood (not recorded which). Receptors were obtained from a woman aged 45-65 years with acute COVID-19. The CDR3 runs from the conserved cysteine through the conserved F or W. The D gene is left open where the match is weak. For some rows the clone size is stated as once, few or many, or as a class when expanded; others skip it.

clone_size: -; v_call: TRBV24-1; d_call: TRBD1; j_call: TRBJ1-2; cdr3_aa: CATSDSRDRRYGYTF; cdr3_nt: TGTGCCACCAGTGATTCCCGGGACAGACGCTATGGCTACACCTTC
clone_size: once; v_call: TRBV2; d_call: -; j_call: TRBJ1-2; cdr3_aa: CASRVGLGYGYTF; cdr3_nt: TGTGCCAGCAGAGTGGGGCTGGGCTATGGCTACACCTTC
clone_size: -; v_call: TRBV18; d_call: TRBD1; j_call: TRBJ2-1; cdr3_aa: CASSREGTGRIHEQFF; cdr3_nt: TGTGCCAGCTCACGAGAGGGGACAGGGAGAATTCATGAGCAGTTCTTC
clone_size: -; v_call: TRBV19; d_call: TRBD1; j_call: TRBJ2-1; cdr3_aa: CASSRDRGSYNEQFF; cdr3_nt: TGTGCCAGTAGTAGGGACAGGGGGTCCTACAATGAGCAGTTCTTC
clone_size: -; v_call: TRBV7-8; d_call: -; j_call: TRBJ1-3; cdr3_aa: CASSRQGNTIYF; cdr3_nt: TGTGCCAGCAGCCGACAGGGAAACACCATATATTTT
clone_size: -; v_call: TRBV30; d_call: -; j_call: TRBJ1-1; cdr3_aa: CACFPNTEAFF; cdr3_nt: TGTGCCTGCTTCCCGAACACTGAAGCTTTCTTT
clone_size: -; v_call: TRBV5-1; d_call: TRBD1; j_call: TRBJ1-4; cdr3_aa: CASSRTGTDEKLFF; cdr3_nt: TGCGCCAGCAGCCGGACAGGGACCGATGAAAAACTGTTTTTT
clone_size: -; v_call: TRBV19; d_call: -; j_call: TRBJ1-1; cdr3_aa: CASLQGANTEAFF; cdr3_nt: TGTGCCAGCCTACAGGGAGCGAACACTGAAGCTTTCTTT
clone_size: -; v_call: TRBV5-4; d_call: TRBD1; j_call: TRBJ1-1; cdr3_aa: CASSGDSRTTEAFF; cdr3_nt: TGTGCCAGCAGCGGGGACAGCCGAACGACTGAAGCTTTCTTT
clone_size: -; v_call: TRBV6-1; d_call: TRBD2; j_call: TRBJ2-3; cdr3_aa: CASSEWSSGGASTDTQYF; cdr3_nt: TGTGCCAGCAGTGAATGGTCTAGCGGGGGGGCTAGCACAGATACGCAGTATTTT
clone_size: -; v_call: TRBV19; d_call: TRBD1; j_call: TRBJ1-2; cdr3_aa: CASSSPGGGLFYGYTF; cdr3_nt: TGTGCCAGTAGTTCACCAGGGGGCGGACTATTCTATGGCTACACCTTC
clone_size: once; v_call: TRBV2; d_call: -; j_call: TRBJ1-5; cdr3_aa: CASRAQGNQPQHF; cdr3_nt: TGTGCCAGCAGAGCACAGGGAAATCAGCCCCAGCATTTT
clone_size: -; v_call: TRBV5-8; d_call: -; j_call: TRBJ1-3; cdr3_aa: CASSPTGLENTIYF; cdr3_nt: TGTGCCAGCAGCCCTACAGGGTTGGAAAACACCATATATTTT
clone_size: -; v_call: TRBV5-1; d_call: -; j_call: TRBJ1-6; cdr3_aa: CASSSSGNSYNSPLHF; cdr3_nt: TGCGCCAGCAGCTCTTCAGGGAACTCCTATAATTCACCCCTCCACTTT
clone_size: -; v_call: TRBV9; d_call: -; j_call: TRBJ1-1; cdr3_aa: CASSVGLGAEAFF; cdr3_nt: TGTGCCAGCAGCGTAGGTCTGGGCGCTGAAGCTTTCTTT
clone_size: few; v_call: TRBV15; d_call: TRBD1; j_call: TRBJ1-2; cdr3_aa: CATSISGGAEGYTF; cdr3_nt: TGTGCCACCAGCATTTCAGGGGGCGCGGAGGGCTACACCTTC
clone_size: few; v_call: TRBV5-4; d_call: TRBD1; j_call: TRBJ1-2; cdr3_aa: CASSLAGTGSYGYTF; cdr3_nt: TGTGCCAGCAGCTTGGCCGGGACAGGCAGCTATGGCTACACCTTC
clone_size: -; v_call: TRBV9; d_call: TRBD1; j_call: TRBJ1-1; cdr3_aa: CASSGGDRGLTEAFF; cdr3_nt: TGTGCCAGCAGCGGAGGGGACAGGGGGCTTACTGAAGCTTTCTTT
clone_size: -; v_call: TRBV15; d_call: TRBD2; j_call: TRBJ2-1; cdr3_aa: CATSKTRSGGAEFEQFF; cdr3_nt: TGTGCCACCAGCAAGACCCGCAGCGGGGGGGCCGAATTTGAGCAGTTCTTC
clone_size: -; v_call: TRBV20-1; d_call: -; j_call: TRBJ1-1; cdr3_aa: CSASGSAGRAEAFF; cdr3_nt: TGCAGTGCTAGTGGTTCGGCAGGGAGGGCTGAAGCTTTCTTT
clone_size: -; v_call: TRBV2; d_call: TRBD1; j_call: TRBJ2-3; cdr3_aa: CASRYRGPSTDTQYF; cdr3_nt: TGTGCCAGCAGATACAGGGGACCTAGCACAGATACGCAGTATTTT
clone_size: -; v_call: TRBV5-6; d_call: -; j_call: TRBJ1-1; cdr3_aa: CASSLGSPVTEAFF; cdr3_nt: TGTGCCAGCAGCTTGGGTAGCCCGGTCACTGAAGCTTTCTTT
clone_size: few; v_call: TRBV19; d_call: TRBD2; j_call: TRBJ2-1; cdr3_aa: CASSIPRLAGGINEQFF; cdr3_nt: TGTGCCAGTAGTATCCCAAGGTTAGCGGGGGGTATCAATGAGCAGTTCTTC
clone_size: -; v_call: TRBV6-2/TRBV6-3; d_call: -; j_call: TRBJ1-1; cdr3_aa: CASSYYSGGSEAFF; cdr3_nt: TGTGCCAGCAGTTACTACTCGGGGGGGTCTGAAGCTTTCTTT
clone_size: -; v_call: TRBV30; d_call: TRBD1; j_call: TRBJ1-3; cdr3_aa: CATEGARSGNTIYF; cdr3_nt: TGTGCCACCGAGGGGGCGAGATCTGGAAACACCATATATTTT
clone_size: -; v_call: TRBV28; d_call: TRBD1; j_call: TRBJ1-5; cdr3_aa: CASSPMDRVRNRPQHF; cdr3_nt: TGTGCCAGCAGTCCGATGGACAGGGTTAGGAATCGGCCCCAGCATTTT
clone_size: -; v_call: TRBV28; d_call: TRBD1; j_call: TRBJ2-7; cdr3_aa: CASSPPGTVSYEQYF; cdr3_nt: TGTGCCAGCAGTCCACCCGGGACAGTTTCCTACGAGCAGTACTTC
clone_size: -; v_call: TRBV7-3; d_call: -; j_call: TRBJ2-2; cdr3_aa: CASSSTGTGELFF; cdr3_nt: TGTGCCAGCAGCTCGACCGGGACCGGGGAGCTGTTTTTT
clone_size: -; v_call: TRBV6-5; d_call: -; j_call: TRBJ1-1; cdr3_aa: CASSYSGQGHEAFF; cdr3_nt: TGTGCCAGCAGTTACTCGGGTCAGGGCCATGAAGCTTTCTTT
clone_size: -; v_call: TRBV2; d_call: -; j_call: TRBJ2-1; cdr3_aa: CASSEGDRVYNEQFF; cdr3_nt: TGTGCCAGCAGTGAAGGAGACAGAGTTTACAATGAGCAGTTCTTC
clone_size: -; v_call: TRBV7-2; d_call: -; j_call: TRBJ1-3; cdr3_aa: CASSLDTINTIYF; cdr3_nt: TGTGCCAGCAGCTTGGACACGATAAACACCATATATTTT
clone_size: -; v_call: TRBV6-1; d_call: TRBD1; j_call: TRBJ2-1; cdr3_aa: CASSDRDRLKLYNEQFF; cdr3_nt: TGTGCCAGCAGTGACAGGGACAGGCTGAAACTCTACAATGAGCAGTTCTTC
clone_size: few; v_call: TRBV19; d_call: TRBD1; j_call: TRBJ2-7; cdr3_aa: CASSNRDRVHEQYF; cdr3_nt: TGTGCCAGTAGTAACCGGGACAGGGTCCACGAGCAGTACTTC
clone_size: -; v_call: TRBV19; d_call: -; j_call: TRBJ1-4; cdr3_aa: CASRQIATNEKLFF; cdr3_nt: TGTGCCAGTCGCCAGATTGCAACTAATGAAAAACTGTTTTTT
clone_size: -; v_call: TRBV3-1/TRBV3-2; d_call: TRBD2; j_call: TRBJ2-2; cdr3_aa: CASSQDGGVGGELFF; cdr3_nt: TGTGCCAGCAGCCAAGATGGGGGGGTCGGCGGGGAGCTGTTTTTT
clone_size: few; v_call: TRBV9; d_call: -; j_call: TRBJ2-5; cdr3_aa: CASSPGTLLGSQYF; cdr3_nt: TGTGCCAGCAGCCCCGGGACACTCTTGGGGTCCCAGTACTTC
clone_size: -; v_call: TRBV6-2/TRBV6-3; d_call: -; j_call: TRBJ1-1; cdr3_aa: CASSRRTEMNTEAFF; cdr3_nt: TGTGCCAGCAGTCGACGGACAGAGATGAACACTGAAGCTTTCTTT
clone_size: many; v_call: TRBV3-1/TRBV3-2; d_call: -; j_call: TRBJ1-6; cdr3_aa: CASSPRGRDSPLHF; cdr3_nt: TGTGCCAGCAGCCCTAGGGGGAGGGATTCACCCCTCCACTTT
clone_size: -; v_call: TRBV4-1; d_call: -; j_call: TRBJ1-5; cdr3_aa: CASSQTTGTNQPQHF; cdr3_nt: TGCGCCAGCAGCCAGACTACAGGGACGAATCAGCCCCAGCATTTT
clone_size: once; v_call: TRBV7-9; d_call: -; j_call: TRBJ1-1; cdr3_aa: CASSPWGNMNTEAFF; cdr3_nt: TGTGCCAGCAGCCCATGGGGCAACATGAACACTGAAGCTTTCTTT
clone_size: -; v_call: TRBV12-3/TRBV12-4; d_call: -; j_call: TRBJ1-1; cdr3_aa: CASTQGVPEAFF; cdr3_nt: TGTGCCAGCACCCAAGGGGTCCCCGAAGCTTTCTTT
clone_size: once; v_call: TRBV19; d_call: TRBD1; j_call: TRBJ2-1; cdr3_aa: CASSIGDRGNEQFF; cdr3_nt: TGTGCCAGTAGTATAGGGGACAGGGGGAATGAGCAGTTCTTC
clone_size: few; v_call: TRBV7-8; d_call: TRBD2; j_call: TRBJ2-7; cdr3_aa: CASSSSGETTYEQYF; cdr3_nt: TGTGCCAGCAGCTCTAGCGGGGAGACAACCTACGAGCAGTACTTC
clone_size: few; v_call: TRBV7-2; d_call: -; j_call: TRBJ1-2; cdr3_aa: CASSSTQGYGYTF; cdr3_nt: TGTGCCAGCAGCTCGACACAGGGTTATGGCTACACCTTC
clone_size: -; v_call: TRBV4-3; d_call: TRBD2; j_call: TRBJ2-7; cdr3_aa: CASSQVWVPSSGGMSYEQYF; cdr3_nt: TGCGCCAGCAGCCAGGTTTGGGTACCTTCTAGCGGGGGGATGTCCTACGAGCAGTACTTC
clone_size: -; v_call: TRBV12-3/TRBV12-4; d_call: -; j_call: TRBJ1-1; cdr3_aa: CAIRPPGNTEAFF; cdr3_nt: TGTGCCATTCGACCCCCAGGCAACACTGAAGCTTTCTTT
clone_size: -; v_call: TRBV7-3; d_call: -; j_call: TRBJ1-1; cdr3_aa: CASSLNPGWTEAFF; cdr3_nt: TGTGCCAGCAGCTTAAACCCAGGGTGGACTGAAGCTTTCTTT
clone_size: -; v_call: TRBV12-5; d_call: TRBD1; j_call: TRBJ1-5; cdr3_aa: CASAASGTGNQPQHF; cdr3_nt: TGTGCTAGTGCCGCCTCCGGGACAGGGAATCAGCCCCAGCATTTT